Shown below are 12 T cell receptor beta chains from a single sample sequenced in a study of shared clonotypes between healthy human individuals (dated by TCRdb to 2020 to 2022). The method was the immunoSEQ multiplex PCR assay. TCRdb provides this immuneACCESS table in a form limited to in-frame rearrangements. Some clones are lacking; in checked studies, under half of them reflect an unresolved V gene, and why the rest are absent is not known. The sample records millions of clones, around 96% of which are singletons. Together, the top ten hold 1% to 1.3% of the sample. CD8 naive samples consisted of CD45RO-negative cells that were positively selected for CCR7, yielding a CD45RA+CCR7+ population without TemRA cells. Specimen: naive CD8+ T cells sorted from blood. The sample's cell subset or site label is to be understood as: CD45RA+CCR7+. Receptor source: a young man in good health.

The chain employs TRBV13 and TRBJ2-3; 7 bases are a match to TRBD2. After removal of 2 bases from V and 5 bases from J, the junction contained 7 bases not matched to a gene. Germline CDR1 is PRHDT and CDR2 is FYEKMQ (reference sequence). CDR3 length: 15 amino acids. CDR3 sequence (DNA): TGTGCCAGCAGCTTAACTCCCGGGGGGAAAGATACGCAGTATTTT. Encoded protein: CASSLTPGGKDTQYF.

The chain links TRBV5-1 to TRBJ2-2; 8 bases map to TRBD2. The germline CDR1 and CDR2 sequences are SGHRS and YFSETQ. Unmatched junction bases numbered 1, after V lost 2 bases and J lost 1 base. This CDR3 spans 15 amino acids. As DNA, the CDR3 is TGCGCCAGCAGCTTCAGCGGGGGGAACACCGGGGAGCTGTTTTTT. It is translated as CASSFSGGNTGELFF.

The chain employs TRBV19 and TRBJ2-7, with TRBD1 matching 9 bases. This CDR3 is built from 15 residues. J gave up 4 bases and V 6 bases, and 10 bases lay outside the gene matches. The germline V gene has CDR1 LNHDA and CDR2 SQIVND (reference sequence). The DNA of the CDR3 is TGTGCCAGTAGCGCCGGGACAGGGCTCAGGTACGAGCAGTACTTC. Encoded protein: CASSAGTGLRYEQYF.

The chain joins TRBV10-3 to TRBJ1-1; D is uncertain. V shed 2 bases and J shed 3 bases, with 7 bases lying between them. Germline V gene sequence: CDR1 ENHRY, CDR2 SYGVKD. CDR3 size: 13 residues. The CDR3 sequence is CAISEPSDTEAFF. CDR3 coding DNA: TGTGCCATCAGTGAGCCTTCTGACACTGAAGCTTTCTTT.

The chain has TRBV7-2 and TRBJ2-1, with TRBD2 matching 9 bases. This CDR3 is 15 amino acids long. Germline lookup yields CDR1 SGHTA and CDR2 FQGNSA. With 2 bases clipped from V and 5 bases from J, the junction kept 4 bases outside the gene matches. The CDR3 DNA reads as TGTGCCAGCAGCTTAATAGCGGGGGACCACAATGAGCAGTTCTTC. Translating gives CASSLIAGDHNEQFF. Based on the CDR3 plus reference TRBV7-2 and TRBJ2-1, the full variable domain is GAGVSQSPSNKVTEKGKDVELRCDPISGHTALYWYRQSLGQGLEFLIYFQGNSAPDKSGLPSDRFSAERTGGSVSTLTIQRTQQEDSAVYLCASSLIAGDHNEQFFGPGTRLTVL.

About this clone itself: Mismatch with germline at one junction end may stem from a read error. The CDR3 sequence is CASSSPGTGTYF. The CDR3 coding sequence is TGTGCCAGCAGCTCCCCCGGGACAGGGACGTATTTT. The V and J genes are TRBV7-8 and TRBJ1-4; 9 positions agree with TRBD1. This CDR3 is 12 amino acids long. CDR1 is SGHVS and CDR2 is FQNEAQ in the germline V gene.

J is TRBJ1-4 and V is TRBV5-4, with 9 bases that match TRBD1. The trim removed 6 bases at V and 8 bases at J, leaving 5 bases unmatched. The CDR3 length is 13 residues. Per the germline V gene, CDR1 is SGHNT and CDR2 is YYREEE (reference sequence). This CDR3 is CASNRDRDEKLFF. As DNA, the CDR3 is TGTGCCAGCAACCGGGACAGGGACGAAAAACTGTTTTTT.

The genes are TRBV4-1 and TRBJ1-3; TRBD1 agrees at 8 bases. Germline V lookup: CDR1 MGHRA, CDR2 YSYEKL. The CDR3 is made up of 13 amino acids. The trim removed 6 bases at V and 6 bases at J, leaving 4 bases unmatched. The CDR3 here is CASRGQVANTIYF. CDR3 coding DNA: TGCGCCAGCAGGGGACAGGTGGCAAACACCATATATTTT.

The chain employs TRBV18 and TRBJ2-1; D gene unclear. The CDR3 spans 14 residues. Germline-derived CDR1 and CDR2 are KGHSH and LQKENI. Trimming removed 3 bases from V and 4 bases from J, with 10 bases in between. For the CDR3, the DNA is TGTGCCAGCTCACCTGCGACTTTTTACAATGAGCAGTTCTTC. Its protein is CASSPATFYNEQFF.

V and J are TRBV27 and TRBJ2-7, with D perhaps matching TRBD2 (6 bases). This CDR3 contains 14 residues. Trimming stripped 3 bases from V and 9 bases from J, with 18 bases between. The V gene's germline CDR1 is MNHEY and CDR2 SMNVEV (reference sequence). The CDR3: CASSLAGTGERQYF. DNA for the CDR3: TGTGCCAGCAGTTTGGCCGGGACGGGGGAACGGCAGTACTTC.

CDR3 nucleotides: TGTGCCAGCAGCTTAATTGGGGGATCGGGCGGCTACACCTTC. It encodes CASSLIGGSGGYTF. The rearrangement joins TRBV7-2 to TRBJ1-2, with TRBD1 as a possible D gene (5 bases). The V gene lost 2 bases and the J gene lost 8 bases, with 15 bases spanning the gap. Per germline, CDR1 SGHTA and CDR2 FQGNSA. This CDR3 contains 14 residues. Complete variable domain (other parts from reference TRBV7-2 and TRBJ1-2): GAGVSQSPSNKVTEKGKDVELRCDPISGHTALYWYRQSLGQGLEFLIYFQGNSAPDKSGLPSDRFSAERTGGSVSTLTIQRTQQEDSAVYLCASSLIGGSGGYTFGSGTRLTVV.

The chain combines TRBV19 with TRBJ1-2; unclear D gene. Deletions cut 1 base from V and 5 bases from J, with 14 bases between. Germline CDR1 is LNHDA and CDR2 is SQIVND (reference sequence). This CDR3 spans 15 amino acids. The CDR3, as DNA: TGTGCCAGTAGTATAGGAGAGCCGATCACTTATGGCTACACCTTC. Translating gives CASSIGEPITYGYTF.